This T cell receptor (beta chain) was identified in a study of cytomegalovirus exposure and HLA in healthy donors. The CDR3 totals 13 residues. Trimming took 4 bases from V and 1 from J, leaving 6 bases between them. Germline lookup yields CDR1 ENHRY and CDR2 SYGVKD. This table comes from immunoSEQ multiplex PCR, and its TCRdb copy is limited to in-frame clones, with some not included. The top ten clones hold over 1.3% of a sample with some 49,000 clones, almost 95% of them seen once. The J gene is TRBJ2-3, the V gene TRBV10-3; D is unresolved. The sample was PBMCs. This receptor was taken from a young man in good health and CMV-seronegative. CDR3: CAISAPGTDTQYF. CDR3 sequence (DNA): TGTGCCATCAGTGCCCCTGGCACAGATACGCAGTATTTT.